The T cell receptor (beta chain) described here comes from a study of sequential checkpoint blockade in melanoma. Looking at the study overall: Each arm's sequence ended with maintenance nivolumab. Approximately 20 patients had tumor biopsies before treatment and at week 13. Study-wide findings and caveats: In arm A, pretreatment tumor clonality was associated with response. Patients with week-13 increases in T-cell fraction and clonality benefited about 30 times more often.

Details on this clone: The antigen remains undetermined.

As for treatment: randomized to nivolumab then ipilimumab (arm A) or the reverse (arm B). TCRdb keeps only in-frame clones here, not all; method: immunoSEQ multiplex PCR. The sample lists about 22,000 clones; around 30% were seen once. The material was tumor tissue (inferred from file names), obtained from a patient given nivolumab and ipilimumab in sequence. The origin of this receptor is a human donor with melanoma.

The CDR3 DNA sequence: TGTGCCAGTAGTCTCGAGCCGTCCGGGACCCCGAACACCGGGGAGCTGTTTTTT. Amino acid sequence: CASSLEPSGTPNTGELFF. This chain links TRBV19 with TRBJ2-2; D assignment may be TRBD1 or TRBD2 (5 bases each). CDR3 length equals 18 residues. V gave up 5 bases and J gave up 0 bases, with 19 bases separating them. CDR1 and CDR2 from the germline V gene are LNHDA and SQIVND (reference sequence).